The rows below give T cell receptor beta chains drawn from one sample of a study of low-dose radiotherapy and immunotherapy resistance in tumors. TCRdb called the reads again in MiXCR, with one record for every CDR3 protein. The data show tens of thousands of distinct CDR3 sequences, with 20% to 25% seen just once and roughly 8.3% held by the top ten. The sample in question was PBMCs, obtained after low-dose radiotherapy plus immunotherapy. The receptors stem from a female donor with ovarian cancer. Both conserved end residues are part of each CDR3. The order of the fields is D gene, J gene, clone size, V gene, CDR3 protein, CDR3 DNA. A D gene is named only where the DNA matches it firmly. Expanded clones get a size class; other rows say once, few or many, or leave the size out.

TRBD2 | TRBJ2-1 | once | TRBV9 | CASSVETSGRAHEQFF | TGTGCCAGCAGCGTCGAGACTAGCGGGAGGGCCCATGAGCAGTTCTTC
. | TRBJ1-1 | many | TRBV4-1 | CASSQDKGMNTEAFF | TGCGCCAGCAGCCAAGATAAGGGGATGAACACTGAAGCTTTCTTT
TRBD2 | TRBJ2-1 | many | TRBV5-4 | CASSFDLAGGRSEQFF | TGTGCCAGCAGCTTCGACCTAGCGGGAGGCAGGAGTGAGCAGTTCTTC
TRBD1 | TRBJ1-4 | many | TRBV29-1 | CSVGKGAEGEKLFF | TGCAGCGTTGGGAAGGGGGCAGAAGGCGAAAAACTGTTTTTT
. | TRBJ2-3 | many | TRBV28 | CASSLGGTRTDTQYF | TGTGCCAGCAGTTTAGGCGGGACCCGCACAGATACGCAGTATTTT
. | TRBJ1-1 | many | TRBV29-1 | CSVDRVNTEAFF | TGCAGCGTTGACAGGGTGAACACTGAAGCTTTCTTT
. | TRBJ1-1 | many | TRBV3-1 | CASSQDRGLGAFF | TGTGCCAGCAGCCAAGACCGGGGCCTGGGGGCTTTCTTT
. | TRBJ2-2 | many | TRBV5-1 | CASSFTQDTGELFF | TGCGCCAGCAGCTTCACTCAAGACACCGGGGAGCTGTTTTTT
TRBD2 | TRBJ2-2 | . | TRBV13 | CASSLGLAGWELFF | TGTGCCAGCAGCTTAGGACTAGCGGGATGGGAGCTGTTTTTT
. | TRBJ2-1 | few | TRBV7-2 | CASSLGLGTPGHEQFF | TGTGCCAGCAGCTTAGGGTTGGGAACACCCGGCCATGAGCAGTTCTTC
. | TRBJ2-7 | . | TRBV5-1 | CASRDDKGLTYEQYF | TGCGCCAGCAGAGATGACAAGGGGTTGACCTACGAGCAGTACTTC
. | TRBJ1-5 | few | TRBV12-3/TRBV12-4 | CASSLWSEAGGGAQHF | TGTGCCAGCAGTTTATGGTCAGAGGCAGGCGGTGGGGCCCAGCATTTT
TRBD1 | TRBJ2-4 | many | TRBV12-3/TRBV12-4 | CASRPQGAPKNIQYF | TGTGCCAGCAGACCACAGGGGGCGCCCAAAAACATTCAGTACTTC
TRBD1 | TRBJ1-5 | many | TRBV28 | CASSSGGASNQPQHF | TGTGCCAGCAGTTCAGGGGGCGCGAGCAATCAGCCCCAGCATTTT
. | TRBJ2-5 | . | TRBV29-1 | CSVGEVETQYF | TGCAGCGTGGGAGAAGTGGAGACCCAGTACTTC
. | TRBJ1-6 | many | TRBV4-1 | CASSQGGLNNSPLHF | TGCGCCAGCAGCCAAGGGGGGCTTAATAATTCACCCCTCCACTTT
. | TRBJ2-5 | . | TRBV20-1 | CSAPDRFQETQYF | TGCAGTGCCCCGGACAGATTCCAAGAGACCCAGTACTTC
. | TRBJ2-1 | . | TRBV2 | CASSQDMGGEGWYNEQFF | TGTGCCAGCAGCCAAGATATGGGGGGAGAGGGGTGGTACAATGAGCAGTTCTTC
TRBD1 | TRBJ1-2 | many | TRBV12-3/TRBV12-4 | CASSLGTGGIYGYTF | TGTGCCAGCAGTTTGGGGACAGGGGGCATCTATGGCTACACCTTC
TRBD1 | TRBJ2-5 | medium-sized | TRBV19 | CASTKRQGVRPQETQYF | TGTGCCAGTACCAAACGACAGGGGGTCCGCCCCCAAGAGACCCAGTACTTC
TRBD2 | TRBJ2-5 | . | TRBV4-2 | CASSRGGPTSGRAETQYF | TGTGCCAGCAGCCGAGGGGGCCCGACTAGCGGGAGGGCAGAGACCCAGTACTTC
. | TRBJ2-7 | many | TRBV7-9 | CASSPQLAIGPRGEQYF | TGTGCCAGCAGCCCTCAACTGGCAATTGGTCCCCGCGGGGAGCAGTACTTC
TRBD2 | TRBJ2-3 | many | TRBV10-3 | CAISDPGRGGTDTQYF | TGTGCCATCAGTGACCCTGGGAGGGGAGGCACAGATACGCAGTATTTT
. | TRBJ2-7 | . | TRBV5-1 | CASSLAAGTGEQYF | TGCGCCAGCAGCTTGGCCGCCGGTACGGGGGAGCAGTACTTC
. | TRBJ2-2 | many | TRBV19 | CASIVHANTGELFF | TGTGCCAGTATAGTCCATGCGAACACCGGGGAGCTGTTTTTT
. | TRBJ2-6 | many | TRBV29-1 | CSVDLGEGGANVLTF | TGCAGCGTTGATCTTGGGGAAGGTGGGGCCAACGTCCTGACTTTC
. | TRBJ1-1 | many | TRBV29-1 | CSVATMNTEAFF | TGCAGCGTTGCCACAATGAACACTGAAGCTTTCTTT
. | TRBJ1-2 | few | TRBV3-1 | CASSQRTLNYGYTF | TGTGCCAGCAGCCAACGGACACTGAATTATGGCTACACCTTC
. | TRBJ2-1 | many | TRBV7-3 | CASSLGPAQGNEQFF | TGTGCCAGCAGCTTAGGGCCAGCCCAGGGGAATGAGCAGTTCTTC